The clone carrying this T cell receptor beta chain was counted only a few times. This sample was included in a study of T-cell reconstitution after alpha-beta-depleted transplantation in children. Unique molecular identifiers were incorporated when the TCRbeta library was constructed. TCRdb reprocessed the PCR reads with MiXCR, giving one entry per CDR3 protein. The top ten hold roughly a third of the sample, which has more than 90,000 distinct CDR3 sequences, 10% seen once. The TCR comes from a boy between 2 and 10 years old with acute lymphoblastic leukemia, due to receive a stem cell transplant. Source: PBMCs, taken before TCRalphabeta/CD19-depleted stem cell transplant.

CDR3 loop: CASSLGTGGNRYEQYF. CDR3 coding DNA: TGCGCCAGCAGCTTGGGGACAGGGGGCAATCGCTACGAGCAGTACTTC. The V call is TRBV5-1, the J call TRBJ2-7; 11 nucleotides align to TRBD1. J was trimmed by 3 bases and V by 0 bases; bases with no gene match: 5. The CDR3 is 16 residues long. Germline V gene lookup returns CDR1 SGHRS and CDR2 YFSETQ.